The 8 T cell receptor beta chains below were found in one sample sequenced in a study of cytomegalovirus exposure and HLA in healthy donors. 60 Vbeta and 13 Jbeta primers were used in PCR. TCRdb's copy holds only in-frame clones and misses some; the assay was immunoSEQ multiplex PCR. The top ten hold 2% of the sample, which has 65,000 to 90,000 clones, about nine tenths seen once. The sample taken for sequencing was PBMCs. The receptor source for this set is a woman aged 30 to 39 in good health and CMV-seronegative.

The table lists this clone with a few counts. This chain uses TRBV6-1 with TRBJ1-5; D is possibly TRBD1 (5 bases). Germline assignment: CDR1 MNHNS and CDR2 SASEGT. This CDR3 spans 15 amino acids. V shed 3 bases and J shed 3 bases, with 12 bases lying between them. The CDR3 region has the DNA TGTGCCAGCAGTGACGTCCAGGGTCTCAATCAGCCCCAGCATTTT. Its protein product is CASSDVQGLNQPQHF.

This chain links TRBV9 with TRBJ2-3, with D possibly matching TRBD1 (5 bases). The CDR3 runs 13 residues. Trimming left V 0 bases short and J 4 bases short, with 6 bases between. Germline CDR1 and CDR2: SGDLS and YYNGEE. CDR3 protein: CASSVEGSDTQYF. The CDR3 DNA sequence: TGTGCCAGCAGCGTAGAGGGGTCAGATACGCAGTATTTT.

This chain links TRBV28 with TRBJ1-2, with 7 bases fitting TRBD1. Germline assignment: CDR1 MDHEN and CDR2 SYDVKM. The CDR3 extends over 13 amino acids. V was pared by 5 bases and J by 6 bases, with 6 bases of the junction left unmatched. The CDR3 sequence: CASSVTGANGYTF. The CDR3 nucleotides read TGTGCCAGCAGTGTTACAGGGGCGAATGGCTACACCTTC.

This chain's CDR3 is CASSFRDRTYEQYF. In DNA form, the CDR3 reads TGTGCCAGCAGCTTTCGGGACAGGACCTACGAGCAGTACTTC. This chain joins TRBV7-9 and TRBJ2-7; the match to TRBD1 covers 8 bases. CDR3 length: 14 amino acids. CDR1 is SEHNR, CDR2 FQNEAQ, per germline (reference sequence). The V segment lost 3 bases and the J segment 2 bases; nucleotides outside the gene matches: 3.

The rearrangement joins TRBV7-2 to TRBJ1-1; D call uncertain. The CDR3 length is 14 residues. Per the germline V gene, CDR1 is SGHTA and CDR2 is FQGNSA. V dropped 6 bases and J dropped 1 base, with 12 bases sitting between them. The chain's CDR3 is CASRIDGKNTEAFF. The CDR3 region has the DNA TGTGCCAGCAGGATTGACGGGAAGAACACTGAAGCTTTCTTT.

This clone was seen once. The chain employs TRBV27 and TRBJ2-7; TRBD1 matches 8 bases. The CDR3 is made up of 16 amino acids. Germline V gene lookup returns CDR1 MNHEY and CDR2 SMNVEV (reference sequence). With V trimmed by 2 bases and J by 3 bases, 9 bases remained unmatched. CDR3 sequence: CASSLRGTGGYYEQYF. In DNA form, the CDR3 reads TGTGCCAGCAGTTTAAGGGGGACAGGAGGATACTACGAGCAGTACTTC.

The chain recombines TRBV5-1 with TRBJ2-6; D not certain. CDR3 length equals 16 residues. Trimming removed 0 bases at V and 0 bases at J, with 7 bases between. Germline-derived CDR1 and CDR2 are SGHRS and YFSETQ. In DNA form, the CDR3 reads TGCGCCAGCAGCTTGGGCGGTATCTCTGGGGCCAACGTCCTGACTTTC. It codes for CASSLGGISGANVLTF.

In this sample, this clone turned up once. CDR3 coding DNA: TGTGCCAGCAGGGGGGGACTCCGAGGGGATACGCAGTATTTT. Residues: CASRGGLRGDTQYF. V usage is TRBV6-5 and J usage is TRBJ2-3, with D tentatively TRBD2 (6 bases). This CDR3 has 14 amino acids. Germline V gene data show CDR1 as MNHEY and CDR2 as SVGAGI. Trimming cost V 6 bases and J 6 bases, with 16 bases left between them.